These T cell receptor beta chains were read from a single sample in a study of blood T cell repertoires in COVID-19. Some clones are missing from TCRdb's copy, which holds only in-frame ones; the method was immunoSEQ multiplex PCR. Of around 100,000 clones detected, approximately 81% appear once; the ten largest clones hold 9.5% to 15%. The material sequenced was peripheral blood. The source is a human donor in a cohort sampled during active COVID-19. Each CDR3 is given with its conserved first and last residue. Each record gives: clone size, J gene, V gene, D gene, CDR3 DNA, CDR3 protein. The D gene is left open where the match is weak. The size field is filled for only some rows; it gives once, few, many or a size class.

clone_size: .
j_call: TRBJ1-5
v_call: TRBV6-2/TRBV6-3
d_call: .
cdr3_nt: TGTGCCAGCAGTTCCATTGATCAGCCCCAGCATTTT
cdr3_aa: CASSSIDQPQHF

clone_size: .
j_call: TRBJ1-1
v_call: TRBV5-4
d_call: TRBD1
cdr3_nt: TGTGCCAGCAGGGCCGGGACAGGGGTTGTCACTGAAGCTTTCTTT
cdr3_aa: CASRAGTGVVTEAFF

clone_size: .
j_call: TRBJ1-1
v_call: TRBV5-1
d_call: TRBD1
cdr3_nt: TGCGCCAGCAGCTTGGGGACAGGGGAAGCTTTCTTT
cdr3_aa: CASSLGTGEAFF

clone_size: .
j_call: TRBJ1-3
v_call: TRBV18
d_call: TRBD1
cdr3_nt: TGTGCCAGCTCACCACCTATGCTAGGAGGGGGCTTTGCTGGAAACACCATATATTTT
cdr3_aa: CASSPPMLGGGFAGNTIYF

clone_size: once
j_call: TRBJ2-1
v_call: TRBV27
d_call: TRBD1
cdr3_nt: TGTGCCAGCAGTGACAGGGTTTCCTACAATGAGCAGTTCTTC
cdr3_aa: CASSDRVSYNEQFF

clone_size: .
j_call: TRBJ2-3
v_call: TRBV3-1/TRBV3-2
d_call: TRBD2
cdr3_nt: TGTGCCAGCAGGTCGGGACTAGCGGGGGGGTATGATACGCAGTATTTT
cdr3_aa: CASRSGLAGGYDTQYF

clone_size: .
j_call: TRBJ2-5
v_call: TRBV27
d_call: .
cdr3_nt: TGTGCCAGCAAGGTCCAGGGAGAGACCCAGTACTTC
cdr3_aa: CASKVQGETQYF

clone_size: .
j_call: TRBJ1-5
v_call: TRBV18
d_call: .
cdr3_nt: TGTGCCAGCTCACCACCTACGGGGAGCAATCAGCCCCAGCATTTT
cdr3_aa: CASSPPTGSNQPQHF

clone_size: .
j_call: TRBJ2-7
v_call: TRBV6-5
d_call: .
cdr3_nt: TGTGCCAGCAGCTCAAGGGGTGGGACATCCTACGAGCAGTACTTC
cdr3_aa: CASSSRGGTSYEQYF

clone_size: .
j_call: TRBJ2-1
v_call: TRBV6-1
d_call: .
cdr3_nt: TGTGCCAGCAGTGAAGCAGGAGCTACCTGGAATGAGCAGTTCTTC
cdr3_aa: CASSEAGATWNEQFF

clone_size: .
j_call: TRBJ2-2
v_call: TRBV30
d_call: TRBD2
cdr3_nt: TGTGCCTGGAGTGCAGGACTGGCGGGAGTTACCGGGGAGCTGTTTTTT
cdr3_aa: CAWSAGLAGVTGELFF

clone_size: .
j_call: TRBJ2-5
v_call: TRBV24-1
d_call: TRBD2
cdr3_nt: TGTGCCACCAGTGATACGGCTAGCGGGAACCAAGAGACCCAGTACTTC
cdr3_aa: CATSDTASGNQETQYF

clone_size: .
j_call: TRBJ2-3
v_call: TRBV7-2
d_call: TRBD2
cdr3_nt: TGTGCCAGCAGCTTATCCGCGGGAGGGCCTTCAGATACGCAGTATTTT
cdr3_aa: CASSLSAGGPSDTQYF

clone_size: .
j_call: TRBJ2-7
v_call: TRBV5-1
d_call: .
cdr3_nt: TGCGCCAGCAGCCGGGGCGGGACTGGACCCTACGAGCAGTACTTC
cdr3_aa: CASSRGGTGPYEQYF

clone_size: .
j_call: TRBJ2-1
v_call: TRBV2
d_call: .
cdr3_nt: TGTGCCAGCAACCAGCGTGGAGAGCAGTTCTTC
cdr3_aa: CASNQRGEQFF

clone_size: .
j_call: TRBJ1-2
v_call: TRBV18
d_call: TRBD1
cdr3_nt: TGTGCCAGCTCTCCGGGACAGGAAAGAGTCGGCTATGGCTACACCTTC
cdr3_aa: CASSPGQERVGYGYTF

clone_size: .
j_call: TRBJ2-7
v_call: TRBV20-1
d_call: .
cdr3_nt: TGCAGTGCTAGTGACTCCCCCTACGAGCAGTACTTC
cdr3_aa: CSASDSPYEQYF

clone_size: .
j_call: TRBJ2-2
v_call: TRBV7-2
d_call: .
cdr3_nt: TGTGCCAGCAGTTCCTCCTACGCGGGGACCGGGGAGCTGTTTTTT
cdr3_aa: CASSSSYAGTGELFF

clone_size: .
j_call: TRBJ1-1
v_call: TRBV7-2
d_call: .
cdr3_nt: TGTGCCAGCAGCATGAGTACAGTGAACACTGAAGCTTTCTTT
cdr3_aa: CASSMSTVNTEAFF

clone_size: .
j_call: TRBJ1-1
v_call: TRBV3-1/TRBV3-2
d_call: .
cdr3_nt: TGTGCCAGCAGCCAAGATGTAGCTAACACTGAAGCTTTCTTT
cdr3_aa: CASSQDVANTEAFF

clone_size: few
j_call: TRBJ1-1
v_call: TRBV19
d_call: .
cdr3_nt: TGTGCCAGTAGTATCACCGGGGTCATGAACACTGAAGCTTTCTTT
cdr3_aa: CASSITGVMNTEAFF

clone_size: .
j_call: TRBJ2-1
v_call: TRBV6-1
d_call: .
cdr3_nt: TGTGCCAGCAGTGAAAGGGGCTCGCTACTCAATGAGCAGTTCTTC
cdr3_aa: CASSERGSLLNEQFF

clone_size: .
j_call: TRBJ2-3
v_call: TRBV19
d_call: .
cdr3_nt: TGTGCCAGTAGTGACAGGGGAGGGACAGATACGCAGTATTTT
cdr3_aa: CASSDRGGTDTQYF